This T cell receptor (beta chain) was captured in a study of T-cell memory formation after mild COVID-19. Looking at the study overall: TCR clusters largely stayed donor specific. Study findings and constraints: CM and EM subsets held most contracting CD4+ clones; EMRA held CD8+ ones.

A few counts support this clonotype. Its antigen remains unknown. TCRdb re-derived calls from the 5' RACE reads in MiXCR, one entry per CDR3 protein. The sample has around 500,000 distinct CDR3 sequences; 15% to 20% are singletons. What was sequenced was PBMCs or a T cell subset sorted from them (not recorded which). This TCR came from an adult woman who had mild COVID-19 (a few samples of this study predate the infection). Cell type and time point are not known.

CDR3 sequence (DNA): TGTGCCAGCAGCCAAGTTTCAGGTACAGGTAGCACCTACGAGCAGTACTTC. Amino acids: CASSQVSGTGSTYEQYF. V and J are TRBV3-1 and TRBJ2-7; perhaps TRBD1 as D (5 bases). V was pared by 1 base and J by 2 bases, with 18 bases between. CDR1 is LGHDT and CDR2 is YNNKEL in the germline V gene (reference sequence). The CDR3 length is 17 residues.